The 4 T cell receptor beta chains reported below all come from one sample, sequenced in a study of blood T cell repertoires in COVID-19. Profiling relied on immunoSEQ multiplex PCR, and the TCRdb table lists in-frame clones only, not all of them. The repertoire has tens of thousands of clones, 80% to 90% of them found once; the top ten carry approximately 8.4%. What was sequenced was peripheral blood. The receptors were sampled from a man aged 25 to 40 with acute or convalescent COVID-19.

This rearrangement joins TRBV6-6 to TRBJ2-7, with D possibly TRBD2 on 6 matching bases. This CDR3 has 17 amino acids. V was pared by 5 bases and J by 3 bases, with 23 bases between. The germline V gene encodes CDR1 MNHNY and CDR2 SVGAGI (reference sequence). CDR3 DNA sequence: TGTGCCAGCAGTCCGGAGGGTCCTCTGACCACGAACTACGAGCAGTACTTC. Protein product: CASSPEGPLTTNYEQYF.

This clone has only a few counts. The V and J genes are TRBV3-1 (or the pseudogene TRBV3-2) and TRBJ1-6; perhaps TRBD1 as D (6 bases). Trimming left V 4 bases short and J 8 bases short, with 12 bases between. This CDR3 contains 14 residues. Germline V gene data show CDR1 as LGHDT and CDR2 as YNNKEL (reference sequence). The CDR3: CASSPGAFDSPLHF. In DNA form, the CDR3 reads TGTGCCAGCAGCCCAGGGGCATTTGATTCACCCCTCCACTTT.

V usage is TRBV6-5 and J usage is TRBJ2-7, with D perhaps matching TRBD2 (6 bases). Germline CDR1 reads MNHEY; CDR2 reads SVGAGI. Trimming removed 7 bases from V and 5 bases from J, with 15 bases in between. CDR3 length: 13 amino acids. The CDR3 sequence is CASTETAGHEQYF. CDR3 coding DNA: TGTGCCAGCACCGAGACCGCGGGACACGAGCAGTACTTC.

This clone was counted a few times. The chain has TRBV27 and TRBJ2-7; 8 nucleotides match TRBD2. CDR3 length: 15 residues. V lost 8 bases and J lost 4; bases outside the gene matches: 13. The germline gives CDR1 MNHEY, CDR2 SMNVEV (reference sequence). The CDR3 loop reads CASQPSGGRIYEQYF. Here the CDR3 DNA reads TGTGCCAGCCAACCTTCGGGGGGGCGCATATACGAGCAGTACTTC.